This record covers a single T cell receptor (beta chain). What it recognizes is unknown. Assay: immunoSEQ multiplex PCR; the TCRdb copy retains only in-frame clones and omits some. Altogether 95,000 or so clones are present, about 78% being singletons, with the ten largest covering roughly 2%. This record comes from a study of fetal regulatory T cell absence and autoimmunity. Findings and caveats of the study: In IPEX, the enrichment was taken to support antigen-driven autoimmunity before birth. Broadly similar TRB gene family usage was seen in pancreas and cord blood. Pancreas TCRs were oligoclonally enriched versus cord blood, some clones over 85-fold.

The CDR3 length is 15 residues. Germline lookup yields CDR1 SGHTA and CDR2 FQGNSA. The J segment lost 4 bases and the V segment lost 5 bases, leaving 4 bases of the junction unmatched. This TCR came from a male donor with IPEX syndrome. The rearrangement uses TRBV7-2 and TRBJ2-1; 11 bases match TRBD1. The sequencing sample was made of pancreas tissue. The CDR3 spells CASSLDRGLYNEQFF. CDR3 bases: TGTGCCAGCAGCCTGGACAGGGGGCTTTACAATGAGCAGTTCTTC.